This T cell receptor beta chain comes out of a study of vaccination effects on CD4 cells after COVID-19. Concerning this clone: What it recognizes is unknown.

V trimming: 6 bases; J trimming: 6 bases; junction bases outside the gene matches: 6. The germline CDR1 and CDR2 sequences are SGHAT and FQNNGV. CDR3 length equals 15 residues. Subsequent to approximately 9 days of culture, CD4+ T cells were isolated. Measured with immunoSEQ multiplex PCR; TCRdb has only the in-frame clones, and not every one. The sample contains fewer than 35,000 clones, 65% of which appear only once. This specimen consisted of CD4+ T cells from PBMCs cultured without peptide, obtained before COVID-19 vaccination. The sequence came from a human donor who received a COVID-19 vaccine. This chain connects TRBV11-2 to TRBJ2-3, with 13 nucleotides matching TRBD2. CDR3 amino acids: CASSRGLAGLDTQYF. The CDR3 bases are TGTGCCAGCAGTCGGGGACTAGCGGGATTGGATACGCAGTATTTT.